This T cell receptor beta chain comes out of a study of blood T cell repertoires in COVID-19. Study-wide background: Spain, Italy and the United States supplied samples that represented acute and convalescent COVID-19. T cells, B-cell-depleted T cells, or PBMCs provided the cDNA or gDNA that served as material.

Original handling: Nucleated cell counts were estimated from reference gene primer amplification. TCRdb's copy holds only in-frame clones and misses some; the assay was immunoSEQ multiplex PCR. That table furnishes V, J and clone size, whereas the DNA furnished D and trimming. The table includes about 45,000 clones, approximately 87% detected once. V was pared by 0 bases and J by 5 bases, with 8 bases of the junction left unmatched. This CDR3 spans 15 amino acids. Germline loops: CDR1 SGHRS, CDR2 YFSETQ. This TCR was sampled from a human donor in a cohort sampled during active COVID-19. The J gene is TRBJ2-7, the V gene TRBV5-1; TRBD2 agrees at 7 bases. Input material: peripheral blood. The CDR3 region has the DNA TGCGCCAGCAGCTTGGCCCGGGGTCGGGGGGACGAGCAGTACTTC. Translation gives CASSLARGRGDEQYF.